These T cell receptor beta chains were read from a single sample in a study of shared clonotypes between healthy human individuals. Profiling relied on immunoSEQ multiplex PCR, and the TCRdb table lists in-frame clones only, not all of them. Of about 480,000 clones in the sample, about 75% were seen once. Specimen: PBMCs. The receptors originated from a woman in her 40s in good health. Some clones in this sample may be carry-over from other donors' samples. CDR3s include the opening cysteine and the closing phenylalanine or tryptophan. The D gene is left open where the match is weak. The size entry is marked missing in some rows and otherwise reads once, few, many or a size class.

J gene	D gene	V gene	clone size	CDR3 DNA	CDR3 protein
TRBJ1-3	-	TRBV7-7	-	TGTGCCAGCAGCTTAAGTCTTGGAAACACCATATATTTT	CASSLSLGNTIYF
TRBJ2-7	TRBD1	TRBV7-7	-	TGTGCTAGCAGCTTAACAGTGGGACAGGGCGAGCAGTACTTC	CASSLTVGQGEQYF
TRBJ2-2	TRBD2	TRBV2	-	TGTGCCAGCAGTGAGCGGGAGCCGAACACCGGGGAGCTGTTTTTT	CASSEREPNTGELFF
TRBJ2-2	TRBD2	TRBV28	-	TGTGCCAGCAGTATCACAGCGGGAGGGCCCACCGGGGAGCTGTTTTTT	CASSITAGGPTGELFF
TRBJ2-1	TRBD1	TRBV7-3	once	TGTGCCAGCAGCCCGGGGCCCGGGACAGGGGTGTTTGAGCAGTTCTTC	CASSPGPGTGVFEQFF
TRBJ2-1	-	TRBV19	-	TGTGCCAGTAGTAACCTCCACCGTGTGCCTGAGAACAATGAGCAGTTCTTC	CASSNLHRVPENNEQFF
TRBJ2-1	TRBD1	TRBV2	many	TGTGCCAGCAGCCGGGACAGTCCTGTGTACAATGAGCAGTTCTTC	CASSRDSPVYNEQFF
TRBJ2-7	TRBD2	TRBV11-2	-	TGTGCCAGCAGCTTGGGACTAGCGGCGAGTTACGAGCAGTACTTC	CASSLGLAASYEQYF
TRBJ2-7	-	TRBV5-1	once	TGCGCCAGCAGCTTGGAGGGCCTCCTTAGAGAGCAGTACTTC	CASSLEGLLREQYF
TRBJ2-5	TRBD2	TRBV7-8	-	TGTGCCAGCAGCTTAGGACCTGGGACTAGTTGGGAGACCCAGTACTTC	CASSLGPGTSWETQYF
TRBJ2-7	-	TRBV28	many	TGTGCCAGCCGCCGGGGCAGGCAGTACGAGCAGTACTTC	CASRRGRQYEQYF
TRBJ1-5	-	TRBV28	-	TGTGCCAGCAGTCCATCGGTAGGGGGGAGGGATCAGCCCCAGCATTTT	CASSPSVGGRDQPQHF
TRBJ1-2	TRBD1	TRBV30	-	TGTGCCTGGAGACCCCGGGACAGAGAAATAACGAACTATGGCTACACCTTC	CAWRPRDREITNYGYTF
TRBJ1-2	-	TRBV4-1	once	TGCGCCAGCAGCCAAGTTGGGGGATCCCCTTATGGCTACACCTTC	CASSQVGGSPYGYTF
TRBJ1-5	-	TRBV28	-	TGTGCCAGCACTCTCTACCCCGGGACGGATCAGCCCCAGCATTTT	CASTLYPGTDQPQHF